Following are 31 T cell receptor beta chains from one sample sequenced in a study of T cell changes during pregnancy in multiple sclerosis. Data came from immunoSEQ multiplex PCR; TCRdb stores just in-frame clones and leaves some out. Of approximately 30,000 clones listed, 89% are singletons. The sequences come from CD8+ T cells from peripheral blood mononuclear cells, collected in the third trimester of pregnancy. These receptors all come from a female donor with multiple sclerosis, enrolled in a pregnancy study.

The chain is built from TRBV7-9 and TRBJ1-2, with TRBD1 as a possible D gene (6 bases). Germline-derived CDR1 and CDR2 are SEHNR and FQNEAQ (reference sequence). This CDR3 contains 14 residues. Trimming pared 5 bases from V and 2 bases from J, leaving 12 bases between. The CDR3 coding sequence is TGTGCCAGCAGCCCAAGGACAGTCAACTATGGCTACACCTTC. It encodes CASSPRTVNYGYTF.

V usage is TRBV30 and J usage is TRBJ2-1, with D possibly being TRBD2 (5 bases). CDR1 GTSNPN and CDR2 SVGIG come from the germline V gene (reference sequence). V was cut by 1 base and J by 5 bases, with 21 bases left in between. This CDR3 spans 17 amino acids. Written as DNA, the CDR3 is TGTGCCTGGAGTGAGGTCGGGGAGACCTTCATTGACAATGAGCAGTTCTTC. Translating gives CAWSEVGETFIDNEQFF.

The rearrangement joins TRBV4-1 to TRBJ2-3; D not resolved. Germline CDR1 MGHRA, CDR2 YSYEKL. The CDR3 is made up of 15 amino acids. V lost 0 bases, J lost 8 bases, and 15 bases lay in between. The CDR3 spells CASSQDRQSVSTQYF. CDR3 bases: TGCGCCAGCAGCCAAGATCGGCAAAGCGTCTCTACGCAGTATTTT.

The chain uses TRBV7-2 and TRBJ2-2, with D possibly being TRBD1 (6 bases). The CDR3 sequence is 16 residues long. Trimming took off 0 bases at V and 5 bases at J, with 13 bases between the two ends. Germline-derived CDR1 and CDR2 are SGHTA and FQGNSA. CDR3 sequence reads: CASSLAPRGETGELFF. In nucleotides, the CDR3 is TGTGCCAGCAGCTTAGCGCCCAGGGGTGAGACCGGGGAGCTGTTTTTT.

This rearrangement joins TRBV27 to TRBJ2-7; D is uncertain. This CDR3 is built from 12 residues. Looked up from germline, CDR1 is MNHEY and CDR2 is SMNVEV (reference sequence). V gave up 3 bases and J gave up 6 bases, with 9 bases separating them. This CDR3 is CASSFGDGEQYF. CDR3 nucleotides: TGTGCCAGCAGTTTCGGAGACGGCGAGCAGTACTTC.

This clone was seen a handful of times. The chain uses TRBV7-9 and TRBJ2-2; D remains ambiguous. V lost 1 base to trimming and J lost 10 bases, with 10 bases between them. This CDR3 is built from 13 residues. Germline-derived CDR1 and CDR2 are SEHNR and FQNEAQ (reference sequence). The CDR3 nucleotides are TGTGCCAGCAGCTTAGGAAGCAGGTTGGAGCTGTTTTTT. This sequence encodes CASSLGSRLELFF.

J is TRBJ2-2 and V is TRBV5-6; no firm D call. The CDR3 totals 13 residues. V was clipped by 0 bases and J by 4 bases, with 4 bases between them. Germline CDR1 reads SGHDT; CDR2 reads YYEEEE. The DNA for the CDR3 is TGTGCCAGCAGCTTGGTTATCACCGGGGAGCTGTTTTTT. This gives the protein CASSLVITGELFF.

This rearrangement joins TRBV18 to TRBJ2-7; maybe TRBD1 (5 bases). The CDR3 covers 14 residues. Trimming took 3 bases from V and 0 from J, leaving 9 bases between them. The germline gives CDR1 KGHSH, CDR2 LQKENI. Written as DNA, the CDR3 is TGTGCCAGCTCACCGAAGACAGACTCCTACGAGCAGTACTTC. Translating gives CASSPKTDSYEQYF.

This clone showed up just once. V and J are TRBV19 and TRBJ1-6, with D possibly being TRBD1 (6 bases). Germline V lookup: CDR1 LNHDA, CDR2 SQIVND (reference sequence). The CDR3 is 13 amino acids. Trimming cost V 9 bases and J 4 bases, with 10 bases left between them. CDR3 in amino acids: CASSDSYNSPLHF. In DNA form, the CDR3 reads TGTGCCAGCTCGGACAGTTATAATTCACCCCTCCACTTT.

CDR3: CASSFTGSNEQFF. In DNA form, the CDR3 reads TGTGCCAGTAGTTTTACAGGATCCAATGAGCAGTTCTTC. The chain has TRBV19 and TRBJ2-1, with D possibly matching TRBD1 (5 bases). CDR1 and CDR2 from the germline V gene are LNHDA and SQIVND (reference sequence). The V and J ends lost 5 bases and 6 bases respectively, with 11 bases between them. There are 13 residues in the CDR3.

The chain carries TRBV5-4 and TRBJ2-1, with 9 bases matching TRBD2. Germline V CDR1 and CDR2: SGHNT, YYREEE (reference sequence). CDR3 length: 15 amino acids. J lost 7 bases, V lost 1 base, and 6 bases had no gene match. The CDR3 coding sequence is TGTGCCAGCAGCTTGAAGCGGGAGGCAGTAAATGAGCAGTTCTTC. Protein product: CASSLKREAVNEQFF.

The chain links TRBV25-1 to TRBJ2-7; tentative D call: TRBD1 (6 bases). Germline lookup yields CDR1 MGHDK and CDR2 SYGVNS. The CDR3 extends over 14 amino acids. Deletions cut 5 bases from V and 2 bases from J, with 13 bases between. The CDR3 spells CASSPPGHPYEQYF. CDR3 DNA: TGTGCCAGCAGTCCGCCGGGACATCCCTACGAGCAGTACTTC.

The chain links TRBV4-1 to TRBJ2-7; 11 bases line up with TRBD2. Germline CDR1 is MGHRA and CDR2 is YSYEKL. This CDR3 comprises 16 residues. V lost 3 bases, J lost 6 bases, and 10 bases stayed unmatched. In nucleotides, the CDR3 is TGCGCCAGCAGCCAGGGCCCGATTCTAGCGGGAGGCGAGCAGTACTTC. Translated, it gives CASSQGPILAGGEQYF.

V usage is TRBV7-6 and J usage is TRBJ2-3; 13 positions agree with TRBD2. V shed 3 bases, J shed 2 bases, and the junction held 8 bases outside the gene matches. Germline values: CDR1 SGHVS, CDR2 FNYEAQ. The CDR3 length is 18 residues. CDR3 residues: CASSLTWTSGGPTDTQYF. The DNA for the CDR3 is TGTGCCAGCAGCTTGACCTGGACTAGCGGGGGCCCCACAGATACGCAGTATTTT.

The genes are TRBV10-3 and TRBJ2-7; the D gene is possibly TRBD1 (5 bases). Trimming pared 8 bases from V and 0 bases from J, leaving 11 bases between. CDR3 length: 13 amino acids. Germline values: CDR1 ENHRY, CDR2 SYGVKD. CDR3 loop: CAIGQGLSYEQYF. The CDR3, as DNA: TGTGCCATCGGGCAGGGCCTCTCCTACGAGCAGTACTTC.

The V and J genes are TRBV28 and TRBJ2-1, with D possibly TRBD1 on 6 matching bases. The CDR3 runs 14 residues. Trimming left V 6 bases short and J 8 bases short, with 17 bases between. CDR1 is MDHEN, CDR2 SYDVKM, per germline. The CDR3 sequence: CASSKHRVVDEQFF. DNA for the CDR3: TGTGCCAGCAGCAAACACAGGGTGGTTGATGAGCAGTTCTTC.

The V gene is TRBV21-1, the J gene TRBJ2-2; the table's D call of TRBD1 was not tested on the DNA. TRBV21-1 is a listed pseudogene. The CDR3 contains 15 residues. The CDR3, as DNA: TGTGCCAGCAGCAAAATCCTGGGCATCCCCGGGGAGCTGTTTTTT. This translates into CASSKILGIPGELFF.

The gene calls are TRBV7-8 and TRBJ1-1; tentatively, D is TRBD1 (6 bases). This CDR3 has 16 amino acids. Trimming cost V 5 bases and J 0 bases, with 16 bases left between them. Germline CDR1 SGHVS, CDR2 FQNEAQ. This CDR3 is CASSQGSVTMNTEAFF. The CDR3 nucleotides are TGTGCCAGCAGCCAGGGGTCAGTTACCATGAACACTGAAGCTTTCTTT.

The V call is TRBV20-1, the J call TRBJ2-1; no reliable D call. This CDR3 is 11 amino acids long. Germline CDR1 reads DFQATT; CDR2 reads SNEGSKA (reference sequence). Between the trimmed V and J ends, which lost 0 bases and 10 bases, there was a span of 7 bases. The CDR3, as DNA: TGCAGTGCTAGAGATCAACGGGAGCAGTTCTTC. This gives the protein CSARDQREQFF.

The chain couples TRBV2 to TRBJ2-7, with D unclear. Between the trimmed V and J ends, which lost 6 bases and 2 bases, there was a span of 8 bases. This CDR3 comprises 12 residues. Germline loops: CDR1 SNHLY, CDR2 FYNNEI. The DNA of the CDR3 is TGTGCCAGCAGCCCTACCGCCTACGAGCAGTACTTC. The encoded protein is CASSPTAYEQYF. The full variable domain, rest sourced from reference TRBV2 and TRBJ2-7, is EPEVTQTPSHQVTQMGQEVILRCVPISNHLYFYWYRQILGQKVEFLVSFYNNEISEKSEIFDDQFSVERPDGSNFTLKIRSTKLEDSAMYFCASSPTAYEQYFGPGTRLTVT.

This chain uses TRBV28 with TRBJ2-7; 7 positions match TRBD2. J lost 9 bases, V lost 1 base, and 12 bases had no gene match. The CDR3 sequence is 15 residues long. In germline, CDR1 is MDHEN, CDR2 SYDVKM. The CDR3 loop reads CASSLYGGRNSGQYF. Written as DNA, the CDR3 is TGTGCCAGCAGTTTATACGGCGGGAGAAATAGTGGGCAGTACTTC.

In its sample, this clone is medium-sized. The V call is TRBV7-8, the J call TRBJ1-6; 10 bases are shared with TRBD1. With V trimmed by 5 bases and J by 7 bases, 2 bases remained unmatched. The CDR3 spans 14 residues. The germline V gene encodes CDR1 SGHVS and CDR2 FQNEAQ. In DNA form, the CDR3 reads TGTGCCAGCAGCGCGGACAGGGGGAATTCACCCCTCCACTTT. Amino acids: CASSADRGNSPLHF.

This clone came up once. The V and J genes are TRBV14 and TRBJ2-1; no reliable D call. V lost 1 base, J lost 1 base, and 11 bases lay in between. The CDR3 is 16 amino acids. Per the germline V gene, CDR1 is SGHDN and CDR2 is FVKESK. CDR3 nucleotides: TGTGCCAGCAGCCAAGGGCCCAGGCAGTCCTACAATGAGCAGTTCTTC. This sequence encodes CASSQGPRQSYNEQFF.

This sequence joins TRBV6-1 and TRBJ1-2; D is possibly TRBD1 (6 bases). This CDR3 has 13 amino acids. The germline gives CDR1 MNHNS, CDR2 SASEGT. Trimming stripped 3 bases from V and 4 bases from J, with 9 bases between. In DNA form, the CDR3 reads TGTGCCAGCAGTGAGGACAGCACCTATGGCTACACCTTC. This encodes CASSEDSTYGYTF.

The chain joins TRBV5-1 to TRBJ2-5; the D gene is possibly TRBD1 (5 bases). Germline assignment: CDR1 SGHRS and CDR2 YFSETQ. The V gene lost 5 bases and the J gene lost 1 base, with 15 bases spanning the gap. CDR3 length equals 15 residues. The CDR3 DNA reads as TGCGCCAGCAGGACACTACAGGACCTCCAAGAGACCCAGTACTTC. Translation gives CASRTLQDLQETQYF.

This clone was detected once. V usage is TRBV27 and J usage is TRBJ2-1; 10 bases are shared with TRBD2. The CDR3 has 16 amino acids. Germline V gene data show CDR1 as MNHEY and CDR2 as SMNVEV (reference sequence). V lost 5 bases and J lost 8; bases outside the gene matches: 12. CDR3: CASSSLAGGEEHEQFF. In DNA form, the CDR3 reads TGTGCCAGCAGTAGCTTAGCGGGAGGCGAGGAGCATGAGCAGTTCTTC.

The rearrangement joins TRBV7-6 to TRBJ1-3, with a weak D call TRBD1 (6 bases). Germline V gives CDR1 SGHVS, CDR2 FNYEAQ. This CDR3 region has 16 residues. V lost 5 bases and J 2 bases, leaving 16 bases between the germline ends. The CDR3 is CASSQPQGPAGNTIYF. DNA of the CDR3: TGTGCCAGCAGCCAACCACAGGGACCAGCTGGAAACACCATATATTTT.

CDR3 bases: TGTGCCAGCAGCTTAGCCGGGTTTGGTCACGAGCAGTACTTC. Protein: CASSLAGFGHEQYF. The chain employs TRBV7-9 and TRBJ2-7; D is ambiguous. Germline assignment: CDR1 SEHNR and CDR2 FQNEAQ (reference sequence). This CDR3 spans 14 amino acids. Trimming removed 0 bases from V and 5 bases from J, with 11 bases in between.

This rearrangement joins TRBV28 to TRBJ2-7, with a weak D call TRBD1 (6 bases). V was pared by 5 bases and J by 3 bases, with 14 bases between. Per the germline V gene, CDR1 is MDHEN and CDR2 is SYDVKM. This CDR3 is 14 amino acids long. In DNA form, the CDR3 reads TGTGCCAGCAGTCTTTATCAGGGGTTCTACGAGCAGTACTTC. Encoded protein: CASSLYQGFYEQYF. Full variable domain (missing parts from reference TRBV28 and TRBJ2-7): DVKVTQSSRYLVKRTGEKVFLECVQDMDHENMFWYRQDPGLGLRLIYFSYDVKMKEKGDIPEGYSVSREKKERFSLILESASTNQTSMYLCASSLYQGFYEQYFGPGTRLTVT.

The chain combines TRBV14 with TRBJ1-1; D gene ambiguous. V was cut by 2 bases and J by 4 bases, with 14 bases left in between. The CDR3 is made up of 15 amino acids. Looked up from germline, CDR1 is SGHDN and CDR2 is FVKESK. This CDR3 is CASSQTAGLGTEAFF. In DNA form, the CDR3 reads TGTGCCAGCAGCCAAACCGCGGGTTTGGGCACTGAAGCTTTCTTT.

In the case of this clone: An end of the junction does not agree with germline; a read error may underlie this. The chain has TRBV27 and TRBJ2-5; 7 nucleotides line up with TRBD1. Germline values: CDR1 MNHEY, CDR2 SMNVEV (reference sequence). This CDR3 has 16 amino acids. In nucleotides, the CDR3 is TGTGCCAGCAGTGTATCAGGGGGACCGAACCAAGAGACCCAGTACTTC. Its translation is CASSVSGGPNQETQYF.